This TCR beta chain was retrieved from a study of shared clonotypes between healthy human individuals. In the study overall: The plates for each donor numbered three CD4 naive, three CD4 memory, two CD8 naive and one CD8 memory.

A word on this clone: What it binds is not known.

The ends lost 3 bases at V and 4 bases at J; junction bases unmatched: 13. Germline V gene data show CDR1 as SGHRS and CDR2 as YFSETQ. The CDR3 has 17 residues. A deep-level run was used for the assay. When replicate PCRs were run on sorted subsets, they used about 220 ng DNA, about 30,000 T cell genomes. Generated by immunoSEQ multiplex PCR, the TCRdb table keeps only in-frame clones and is missing some. The table has 950,000 to 1,300,000 clones, around 75% seen once. Study outcomes and limitations: The sharing of roughly 5% of naive CD4 clonotypes was seen across a handful of donors.

Input material: memory CD4+ T cells sorted from blood. The subset is: CD45RA-negative fraction. The chain uses TRBV5-1 and TRBJ2-3; 8 nucleotides match TRBD2. The TCR sequence derives from a man younger than 35 in good health. The CDR3 nucleotides are TGCGCCAGCAGCTCCCCCCGGGGGCGGGGGGTATCAGATACGCAGTATTTT. It yields the protein CASSSPRGRGVSDTQYF.